These 27 T cell receptor beta chains originate from one sample sequenced in a study of blood T cell repertoires in COVID-19. Sequencing was performed with immunoSEQ multiplex PCR; in TCRdb, only in-frame clones are kept and a portion is missing. The table shows 84,000 or so clones, with approximately 78% occurring only once. Material: peripheral blood. Receptors originate from a woman older than 75 with acute or convalescent COVID-19.

V usage is TRBV27 and J usage is TRBJ2-2, with TRBD2 matching 10 bases. The germline gives CDR1 MNHEY, CDR2 SMNVEV (reference sequence). This CDR3 is built from 17 residues. With 10 bases clipped from V and 1 base from J, the junction kept 12 bases outside the gene matches. The chain's CDR3 is CATTERGGGRNTGELFF. The CDR3 DNA reads as TGTGCCACTACGGAGCGGGGGGGCGGTAGGAACACCGGGGAGCTGTTTTTT.

The rearrangement uses TRBV18 and TRBJ2-5; 11 nucleotides match TRBD2. CDR1 and CDR2 from the germline V gene are KGHSH and LQKENI. CDR3 length: 17 amino acids. The junction had 9 bases not matched to a gene; V was cut back by 4 bases and J by 2 bases. As DNA, the CDR3 is TGTGCCAGCTCACACCGTCTAGCGGGGGGCCGACAAGAGACCCAGTACTTC. It codes for CASSHRLAGGRQETQYF.

The V gene is TRBV6-2 or TRBV6-3, the J gene TRBJ2-2; possibly TRBD1 for D (6 bases). Trimming shortened V by 4 bases and J by 4 bases, and 10 bases separated the two germline ends. Germline CDR1 and CDR2: MNHEY and SVGEGT. This CDR3 region has 14 residues. The DNA of the CDR3 is TGTGCCAGCAGTTTAACAGGGAGCACCGGGGAGCTGTTTTTT. It specifies CASSLTGSTGELFF.

This rearrangement joins TRBV14 to TRBJ1-6; tentative D call: TRBD1 (5 bases). The germline gives CDR1 SGHDN, CDR2 FVKESK. Between the trimmed V and J ends, which lost 0 bases and 10 bases, there was a span of 13 bases. The CDR3 loop spans 15 amino acids. The CDR3 sequence is CASSQDGTLFSPLHF. CDR3 nucleotides: TGTGCCAGCAGCCAAGATGGGACTCTATTCTCACCCCTCCACTTT.

J is TRBJ2-3 and V is TRBV5-6; tentatively, D is TRBD2 (6 bases). Germline V gene lookup returns CDR1 SGHDT and CDR2 YYEEEE. The CDR3 runs to 15 residues. V lost 0 bases and J 3 bases, leaving 11 bases between the germline ends. As DNA, the CDR3 is TGTGCCAGCAGCTTGGGGCGGGGAAGTACAGATACGCAGTATTTT. This translates into CASSLGRGSTDTQYF.

The chain is built from TRBV4-1 and TRBJ2-7; perhaps TRBD2 as D (5 bases). Germline CDR1 reads MGHRA; CDR2 reads YSYEKL. The CDR3 has 15 residues. The ends were cut back, 1 base at V and 0 bases at J, with 10 bases in the middle. DNA of the CDR3: TGCGCCAGCAGCCAAGGAAGAGGGTCCTCCTACGAGCAGTACTTC. As protein: CASSQGRGSSYEQYF.

The J gene is TRBJ1-2, the V gene TRBV11-2; D might be TRBD1 (6 bases). The CDR3 length is 13 residues. Germline V CDR1 and CDR2: SGHAT, FQNNGV. V dropped 5 bases and J dropped 6 bases, with 13 bases sitting between them. The CDR3 nucleotides read TGTGCCAGCAGCATAAACAGGGTCAATGGCTACACCTTC. Amino acids: CASSINRVNGYTF.

This chain joins TRBV19 and TRBJ1-1, with D unclear. Germline CDR1 LNHDA, CDR2 SQIVND (reference sequence). The CDR3 spans 15 residues. The germline V and J ends were trimmed by 3 bases and 4 bases, with 15 bases remaining between them. CDR3 in amino acids: CASSMPAGWATEAFF. The DNA for the CDR3 is TGTGCCAGTAGTATGCCCGCGGGATGGGCCACTGAAGCTTTCTTT.

This clone was observed a handful of times. The chain has TRBV6-6 and TRBJ2-1; 8 bases match TRBD2. V lost 2 bases to trimming and J lost 7 bases; unmatched junction nucleotides: 7. CDR3 size: 15 residues. Germline CDR1 reads MNHNY; CDR2 reads SVGAGI (reference sequence). This CDR3 reads CASSYTGGPGNEQFF. The CDR3 DNA reads TGTGCCAGCAGTTACACGGGGGGGCCTGGGAATGAGCAGTTCTTC.

The chain joins TRBV19 to TRBJ2-5; 7 bases fit TRBD1. CDR1 is LNHDA, CDR2 SQIVND, per germline (reference sequence). The CDR3 consists of 14 residues. V lost 6 bases to trimming and J lost 1 base; unmatched junction nucleotides: 5. CDR3 residues: CASSSGQVQETQYF. The CDR3 DNA sequence: TGTGCCAGTAGCTCTGGACAGGTCCAAGAGACCCAGTACTTC.

The chain uses TRBV6-2 or TRBV6-3 and TRBJ2-6; 8 bases agree with TRBD1. This CDR3 has 18 amino acids. Germline loops: CDR1 MNHEY, CDR2 SVGEGT. The J segment lost 2 bases and the V segment lost 4 bases, leaving 10 bases of the junction unmatched. CDR3 in DNA: TGTGCCAGCAGTTTGCGGACAGGGACAACTGCTGGGGCCAACGTCCTGACTTTC. Translating it yields CASSLRTGTTAGANVLTF.

The chain joins TRBV6-1 to TRBJ1-4, with 7 bases matching TRBD1. V dropped 3 bases and J dropped 5; count of bases not matched to a gene: 9. This CDR3 spans 16 amino acids. Germline V gene data show CDR1 as MNHNS and CDR2 as SASEGT. The CDR3 sequence is CASSEHGTAVNEKLFF. As DNA, the CDR3 is TGTGCCAGCAGTGAGCACGGGACAGCCGTCAATGAAAAACTGTTTTTT.

The chain carries TRBV28 and TRBJ1-4, with 11 bases fitting TRBD1. V lost 5 bases and J lost 7; bases outside the gene matches: 6. Germline V lookup: CDR1 MDHEN, CDR2 SYDVKM. This CDR3 has 15 amino acids. The CDR3 here is CASSPPDRGLEKLFF. CDR3 nucleotides: TGTGCCAGCAGTCCCCCGGACAGGGGGCTTGAAAAACTGTTTTTT.

The chain carries TRBV7-9 and TRBJ1-3; D is possibly TRBD1 (6 bases). CDR1 is SEHNR and CDR2 is FQNEAQ in the germline V gene (reference sequence). V was cut by 6 bases and J by 5 bases, with 11 bases left in between. This CDR3 spans 13 amino acids. Written as DNA, the CDR3 is TGTGCCAGCAGTGAGGGGGACAGAAACACCATATATTTT. Translated, it gives CASSEGDRNTIYF.

The V and J genes are TRBV6-2 or TRBV6-3 and TRBJ1-5; 8 positions agree with TRBD1. The CDR3 runs to 15 residues. With 0 bases clipped from V and 6 bases from J, the junction kept 4 bases outside the gene matches. The V gene's germline CDR1 is MNHEY and CDR2 SVGEGT. CDR3 residues: CASSYSWDRSQPQHF. CDR3 in DNA: TGTGCCAGCAGTTACTCGTGGGACAGGTCTCAGCCCCAGCATTTT.

This clone came up a few times. V gene TRBV6-6 combines with J gene TRBJ2-1, with a weak D call TRBD1 (7 bases). The germline V gene has CDR1 MNHNY and CDR2 SVGAGI (reference sequence). The CDR3 covers 16 residues. Trimming pared 0 bases from V and 6 bases from J, leaving 15 bases between. CDR3 protein: CASSYSTQGGSNEQFF. The CDR3 DNA follows: TGTGCCAGCAGTTACTCGACCCAGGGGGGATCCAATGAGCAGTTCTTC.

CDR3 nucleotides: TGTGCCAGCAGCCAAGATTACGGAGACGAGCAGTACTTC. This gives the protein CASSQDYGDEQYF. The chain employs TRBV4-2 and TRBJ2-7; no firm D call. With 0 bases removed from V and 5 bases from J, the gap between germline ends came to 8 bases. From germline, CDR1 is LGHNA and CDR2 YNFKEQ. CDR3 length: 13 residues.

CDR3: CASSLTPSGEKLFF. CDR3 bases: TGCGCCAGCAGCTTGACGCCGTCCGGTGAAAAACTGTTTTTT. V and J are TRBV5-1 and TRBJ1-4; D uncertain. CDR3 length equals 14 residues. V was clipped by 1 base and J by 7 bases, with 11 bases between them. Germline values: CDR1 SGHRS, CDR2 YFSETQ. Full variable domain (remainder filled in from reference TRBV5-1 and TRBJ1-4): KAGVTQTPRYLIKTRGQQVTLSCSPISGHRSVSWYQQTPGQGLQFLFEYFSETQRNKGNFPGRFSGRQFSNSRSEMNVSTLELGDSALYLCASSLTPSGEKLFFGSGTQLSVL.

CDR3 amino acids: CASSRGSSYNEQFF. The CDR3 region has the DNA TGTGCCAGCTCGCGGGGGAGCTCCTACAATGAGCAGTTCTTC. The V and J genes are TRBV6-5 and TRBJ2-1, with 7 bases aligning to TRBD2. The CDR3 covers 14 residues. In germline, CDR1 is MNHEY, CDR2 SVGAGI. V was clipped by 8 bases and J by 0 bases; unmatched bases: 4.

The chain links TRBV5-1 to TRBJ2-1, with 8 bases aligning to TRBD1. V shed 4 bases, J shed 5 bases, and the junction held 8 bases outside the gene matches. CDR1 and CDR2 from the germline V gene are SGHRS and YFSETQ. This CDR3 has 15 residues. DNA of the CDR3: TGCGCCAGCAGCCCACGGACAGGGTTCGACAATGAGCAGTTCTTC. It is translated as CASSPRTGFDNEQFF.

J is TRBJ2-2 and V is TRBV5-6, with 10 positions matching TRBD1. Per germline, CDR1 SGHDT and CDR2 YYEEEE. Unmatched junction bases numbered 5, after V lost 5 bases and J lost 7 bases. This CDR3 region has 14 residues. The CDR3 spells CASSRDRGHGELFF. The CDR3 region has the DNA TGTGCCAGCAGTCGGGACAGGGGCCACGGGGAGCTGTTTTTT.

This chain uses TRBV11-2 with TRBJ1-3; the D is unclear. Germline-derived CDR1 and CDR2 are SGHAT and FQNNGV. This CDR3 has 12 amino acids. V was trimmed by 2 bases and J by 4 bases, leaving 3 bases between them. The CDR3 loop is CASSLQGNTIYF. CDR3 DNA: TGTGCCAGCAGCTTACAAGGAAACACCATATATTTT. The complete variable domain, with remaining parts taken from reference TRBV11-2 and TRBJ1-3, reads EAGVAQSPRYKIIEKRQSVAFWCNPISGHATLYWYQQILGQGPKLLIQFQNNGVVDDSQLPKDRFSAERLKGVDSTLKIQPAKLEDSAVYLCASSLQGNTIYFGEGSWLTVV.

The V call is TRBV3-1 (or the pseudogene TRBV3-2), the J call TRBJ2-7; 9 bases fit TRBD1. The trim removed 1 base at V and 4 bases at J, leaving 5 bases unmatched. This CDR3 has 15 amino acids. CDR1 LGHDT and CDR2 YNNKEL come from the germline V gene (reference sequence). CDR3 sequence (DNA): TGTGCCAGCAGCCAAGGAGACAGGGGGATTTACGAGCAGTACTTC. Its translation is CASSQGDRGIYEQYF.

J is TRBJ1-2 and V is TRBV12-3 or TRBV12-4; D gene uncertain. The CDR3 loop spans 13 amino acids. Trimming removed 2 bases at V and 7 bases at J, with 11 bases between. The CDR3 reads CASSLSKRSGYTF. Here the CDR3 DNA reads TGTGCCAGCAGTTTAAGCAAGCGGAGTGGCTACACCTTC.

The rearrangement links TRBV6-2 or TRBV6-3 to TRBJ2-3; 7 positions match TRBD1. V dropped 2 bases and J dropped 1; count of bases not matched to a gene: 6. The CDR3 is 16 residues long. The germline V gene has CDR1 MNHEY and CDR2 SVGEGT. The CDR3 bases are TGTGCCAGCAGTTACGGGACAGTGGCCCGCACAGATACGCAGTATTTT. Protein product: CASSYGTVARTDTQYF.

This chain links TRBV4-1 with TRBJ1-6, with TRBD1 as a possible D gene (6 bases). The V gene lost 0 bases and the J gene lost 7 bases, with 13 bases spanning the gap. In germline, CDR1 is MGHRA, CDR2 YSYEKL. The CDR3 sequence is 16 residues long. As DNA, the CDR3 is TGCGCCAGCAGCCAAGATTCGGGGGGCTGGAATTCACCCCTCCACTTT. Translation: CASSQDSGGWNSPLHF.

The V call is TRBV11-2, the J call TRBJ2-2, with 8 bases lining up with TRBD2. Germline CDR1 and CDR2: SGHAT and FQNNGV. The trim removed 6 bases at V and 4 bases at J, leaving 7 bases unmatched. The CDR3 runs 15 residues. The CDR3 is CASSHPGGATGELFF. The DNA for the CDR3 is TGTGCCAGCAGTCACCCCGGGGGGGCCACCGGGGAGCTGTTTTTT.